The 14 T cell receptor beta chains below were found in one sample sequenced in a study of T cells in Graves' hyperthyroidism and ophthalmopathy. TCR beta CDR3 regions were amplified from RNA transcripts. During a first-round RT-PCR of the TCR CDR3, the HTBI primer set was used. One entry per CDR3 protein, called by TCRdb with MiXCR from the multiplex PCR reads. The table lists approximately 610,000 distinct CDR3 sequences, about a sixth of them singletons. Material for sequencing was blood. All receptors derive from a woman between 18 and 30 years old with Graves' hyperthyroidism.

This clonotype was recorded at least ten times. This chain links TRBV20-1 with TRBJ1-1; possible D gene TRBD1, 6 bases. V was trimmed by 1 base and J by 0 bases, leaving 12 bases between them. The CDR3 extends over 15 amino acids. Germline-derived CDR1 and CDR2 are DFQATT and SNEGSKA (reference sequence). The CDR3 DNA reads as TGCAGTGCTAGAGCTTTGGGACACCTGAACACTGAAGCTTTCTTT. Translation gives CSARALGHLNTEAFF.

This clonotype has just a few counts. The chain recombines TRBV12-5 with TRBJ2-2; D might be TRBD1 (6 bases). This CDR3 region has 18 residues. Germline V gene sequence: CDR1 LGHNT, CDR2 FRNRAP. Trimming stripped 0 bases from V and 3 bases from J, with 17 bases between. DNA for the CDR3: TGTGCTAGTGGTTTGGTACAGAGTGGCAGGGGAGACACCGGGGAGCTGTTTTTT. Its translation: CASGLVQSGRGDTGELFF.

There are many counts of this clonotype. This sequence joins TRBV7-9 and TRBJ2-1, with unresolved D. Trimming took off 8 bases at V and 5 bases at J, with 19 bases between the two ends. CDR1 is SEHNR and CDR2 is FQNEAQ in the germline V gene (reference sequence). The CDR3 is 15 amino acids. CDR3 nucleotides: TGTGCCAGCTTACCCCTAGGTTCGAAAAACAATGAGCAGTTCTTC. It translates to CASLPLGSKNNEQFF. The complete variable domain, with remaining parts taken from reference TRBV7-9 and TRBJ2-1, reads DTGVSQNPRHKITKRGQNVTFRCDPISEHNRLYWYRQTLGQGPEFLTYFQNEAQLEKSRLLSDRFSAERPKGSFSTLEIQRTEQGDSAMYLCASLPLGSKNNEQFFGPGTRLTVL.

This clonotype turned up a few times. The CDR3 DNA follows: TGTGCCAGCAGTTGGCGACAGGGCACCGGGGAGCTGTTTTTT. It codes for CASSWRQGTGELFF. The chain recombines TRBV27 with TRBJ2-2, with 7 bases matching TRBD1. The CDR3 is made up of 14 amino acids. The ends lost 4 bases at V and 4 bases at J; junction bases unmatched: 3. Germline CDR1 reads MNHEY; CDR2 reads SMNVEV (reference sequence).

This clonotype was picked up one time. Given a much more abundant clone one base away, this may be a read error. J is TRBJ2-1 and V is TRBV18; the D gene is possibly TRBD2 (5 bases). The V and J ends lost 2 bases and 7 bases respectively, with 15 bases between them. CDR3 length: 15 amino acids. The germline V gene has CDR1 KGHSH and CDR2 LQKENI. This CDR3 is CASSPKRRERNEQFF. The CDR3 DNA reads as TGTGCCAGCTCACCAAAGCGACGAGAGCGGAATGAGCAGTTCTTC.

The V call is TRBV28, the J call TRBJ2-1; 9 bases align to TRBD2. V shed 6 bases and J 4 bases; nucleotides not matched to a gene: 7. This CDR3 contains 15 residues. Per the germline V gene, CDR1 is MDHEN and CDR2 is SYDVKM. The CDR3 DNA reads TGTGCCAGCAGGCGACGGACTAGCGCGTACAATGAGCAGTTCTTC. It yields the protein CASRRRTSAYNEQFF.

V and J are TRBV2 and TRBJ2-2, with 10 bases matching TRBD1. The CDR3 is 14 amino acids. CDR1 is SNHLY, CDR2 FYNNEI, per germline. V lost 7 bases and J lost 8; bases outside the gene matches: 7. The CDR3 loop reads CASNRDRGEGELFF. The DNA of the CDR3 is TGTGCCAGCAACCGGGACAGGGGCGAGGGGGAGCTGTTTTTT.

V and J are TRBV5-1 and TRBJ1-1; D unresolved. The CDR3 extends over 12 amino acids. The germline CDR1 and CDR2 sequences are SGHRS and YFSETQ. The V and J ends lost 6 bases and 4 bases respectively, with 10 bases between them. CDR3 bases: TGCGCCAGCAAGGGCGGCGGCACTGAAGCTTTCTTT. Its protein product is CASKGGGTEAFF.

This clonotype was observed at least ten times. The gene calls are TRBV7-6 and TRBJ1-2; tentatively, D is TRBD1 (5 bases). Germline CDR1 SGHVS, CDR2 FNYEAQ. The CDR3 loop spans 14 amino acids. Deletions cut 2 bases from V and 4 bases from J, with 11 bases between. The CDR3 DNA follows: TGTGCCAGCAGCTTAAACTCCGGGGGCTATGGCTACACCTTC. Its translation is CASSLNSGGYGYTF.

This clonotype was picked up many times. V gene TRBV15 combines with J gene TRBJ2-5; 12 positions match TRBD1. CDR1 is LNHNV, CDR2 YYDKDF, per germline (reference sequence). Germline trimming cut 3 bases from V and 5 bases from J; bases unmatched to any gene: 4. The CDR3 runs to 15 residues. CDR3 DNA sequence: TGTGCCACCAGCAGTGGGACAGGGGGCCATGAGACCCAGTACTTC. This sequence encodes CATSSGTGGHETQYF.

This chain uses TRBV20-1 with TRBJ2-7; a weak D match, TRBD2 (6 bases). The V gene lost 8 bases and the J gene lost 2 bases, with 16 bases spanning the gap. Germline V gives CDR1 DFQATT, CDR2 SNEGSKA (reference sequence). This CDR3 is built from 13 residues. CDR3 amino acids: CSTLTRNAYEQYF. CDR3 DNA sequence: TGCAGTACCCTGACTAGAAACGCCTACGAGCAGTACTTC.

This clonotype was seen repeatedly, ten times or more. The rearrangement joins TRBV11-2 to TRBJ2-7, with D maybe TRBD2 (6 bases). V was cut by 7 bases and J by 1 base, with 14 bases left in between. CDR1 SGHAT and CDR2 FQNNGV come from the germline V gene. The CDR3 loop spans 14 amino acids. The CDR3 DNA is TGTGCCAGCACCATTGTGGGGGGTTCCTACGAGCAGTACTTC. Its translation: CASTIVGGSYEQYF.

This clonotype was observed at least ten times. The rearrangement uses TRBV7-2 and TRBJ2-3, with TRBD1 matching 9 bases. In germline, CDR1 is SGHTA, CDR2 FQGNSA. Unmatched junction bases numbered 10, after V lost 5 bases and J lost 4 bases. The CDR3 is 16 residues long. The CDR3 sequence: CASSTLGTGFPDTQYF. In DNA form, the CDR3 reads TGTGCCAGCAGCACACTAGGGACAGGGTTCCCAGATACGCAGTATTTT.

CDR3: CASRSPLNSGGAQAGNQPQHF. CDR3 nucleotide sequence: TGTGCCAGTAGATCCCCCCTAAACTCAGGGGGTGCTCAAGCCGGTAATCAGCCCCAGCATTTT. The V call is TRBV19, the J call TRBJ1-5; 7 nucleotides agree with TRBD1. Per the germline V gene, CDR1 is LNHDA and CDR2 is SQIVND (reference sequence). Trimming at V came to 6 bases and at J to 4 bases, leaving 27 bases not matched to a gene. The CDR3 runs to 21 residues.